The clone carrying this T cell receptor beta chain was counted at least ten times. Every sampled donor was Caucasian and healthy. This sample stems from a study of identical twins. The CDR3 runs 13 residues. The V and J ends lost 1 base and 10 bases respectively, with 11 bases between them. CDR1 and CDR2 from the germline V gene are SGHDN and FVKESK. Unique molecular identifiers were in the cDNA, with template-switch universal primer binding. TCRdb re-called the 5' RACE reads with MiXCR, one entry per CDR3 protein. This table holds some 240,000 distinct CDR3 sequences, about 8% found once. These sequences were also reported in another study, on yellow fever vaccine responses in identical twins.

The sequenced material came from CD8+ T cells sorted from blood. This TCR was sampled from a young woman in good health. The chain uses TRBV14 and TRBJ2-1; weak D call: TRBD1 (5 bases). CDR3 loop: CASSQGGQAEQFF. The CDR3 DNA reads TGTGCCAGCAGCCAAGGGGGCCAGGCCGAGCAGTTCTTC. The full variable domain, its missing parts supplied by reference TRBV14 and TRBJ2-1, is EAGVTQFPSHSVIEKGQTVTLRCDPISGHDNLYWYRRVMGKEIKFLLHFVKESKQDESGMPNNRFLAERTGGTYSTLKVQPAELEDSGVYFCASSQGGQAEQFFGPGTRLTVL.